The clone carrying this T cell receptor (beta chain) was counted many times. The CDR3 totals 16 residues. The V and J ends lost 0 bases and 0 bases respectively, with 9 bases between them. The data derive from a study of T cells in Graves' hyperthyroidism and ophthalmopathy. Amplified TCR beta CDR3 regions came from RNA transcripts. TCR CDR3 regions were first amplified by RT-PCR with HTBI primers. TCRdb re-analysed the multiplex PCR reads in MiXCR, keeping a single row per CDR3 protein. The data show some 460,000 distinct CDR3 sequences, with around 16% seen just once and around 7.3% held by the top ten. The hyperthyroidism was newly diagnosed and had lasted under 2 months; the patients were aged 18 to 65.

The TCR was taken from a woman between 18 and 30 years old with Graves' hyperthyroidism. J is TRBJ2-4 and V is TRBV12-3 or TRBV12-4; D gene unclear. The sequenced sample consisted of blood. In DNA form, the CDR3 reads TGTGCCAGCAGTTTAGCGCCAGCGCCAGCCAAAAACATTCAGTACTTC. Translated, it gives CASSLAPAPAKNIQYF.